Detailed here is one T cell receptor (beta chain). This sample is part of a study of OX40 agonist ivuxolimab in advanced cancers. Germline-derived CDR1 and CDR2 are SGHAT and FQNNGV. Unmatched junction bases numbered 5, after V lost 4 bases and J lost 0 bases. The CDR3 length is 16 residues. Libraries were prepared by immunoSEQ multiplex PCR; TCRdb keeps only in-frame clonotypes and omits some of them. The sample consists of roughly 65,000 clones, approximately 80% of them appearing once. The TCR was taken from an adult with an advanced solid tumor such as melanoma, head and neck, liver or kidney cancer. Sequencing used CD4+ or CD8+ T cells sorted from blood, obtained in a trial of the OX40 agonist ivuxolimab. The rearrangement uses TRBV11-2 and TRBJ2-7, with 11 positions matching TRBD2. In DNA form, the CDR3 reads TGTGCCAGCAGCTCGGGGACTAGCGGACTCTCCTACGAGCAGTACTTC. It translates to CASSSGTSGLSYEQYF.